This entry concerns a single TCR beta chain. This clonotype was seen at least ten times. The antigen it binds to is not known. Qualities for individual bases were not recorded, and no much larger clone is one base off. What this sample's treatment or condition label stands for: live attenuated yellow fever vaccine strain. At each blood-draw timepoint, two biological replicates of bulk PBMCs were collected. A standard Ficoll-Paque protocol was used to isolate PBMCs from peripheral blood. TriZol was used to extract RNA from bulk PBMCs, CD4 and CD8 fractions, and dextramer-positive and dextramer-negative fractions. TCR cDNA was made using 5'RACE template switching, a step that added a universal primer site and unique molecular identifiers. Priming of cDNA synthesis was performed from both the TCR alpha and TCR beta constant segments. Two PCR steps were used to amplify libraries, with sample barcodes and sequencing adapters being added in the second step. Sequencing of the libraries was done on either Illumina HiSeq 2500 (2x100 bp) or NovaSeq (2x150 bp). Concerning the study's data processing: MIGEC was used to demultiplex reads and collapse the reads into UMI consensus sequences, and MiXCR was used for V(D)J alignment. Using edgeR on replicate PBMC samples, clonotypes were called vaccine-responding if FDR was below 0.01 and the log2 fold change was above 5 up to day 15. Each bulk clonotype was labeled CD4 or CD8 based on which sequenced repertoire, CD4 or CD8, contained the clonotype at higher abundance. The public sequencing data were trimmed at Q25 with fastp and processed into clonotypes with MiXCR by TCRdb, which kept only in-frame beta chains. One record per CDR3 amino acid sequence lists the most common genes and DNA. These V and J calls originate from TCRdb's pipeline instead of the authors' own analysis. The sample table records 500,000 to 700,000 distinct CDR3 sequences; 19% of these occur just once. The ten largest clones take up roughly an eighth of the sample.

This sample was taken from a study of T cells after yellow fever vaccination (dated by TCRdb to about 2019). About the full investigation: Libraries from fractions with low cell numbers were prepared with the SMART-Seq v4 Ultra Low Input RNA kit. Bulk TCR alpha and beta repertoires were sequenced longitudinally to track T-cell clones before and after primary and booster YFV17D yellow fever vaccination. Two healthy male donors made up the cohort, one aged 18 to 30 years and the other aged 30 to 40 years. Blood was drawn at multiple timepoints before and after primary and secondary immunization, with bulk PBMC replicates and cell subsets isolated.

V loses 2 bases, J loses 5 bases, and the germline ends lie 10 bases apart. Per the germline V gene, SGHRS is the CDR1 and YFSETQ is the CDR2. Taken from cysteine to phenylalanine, the CDR3 has 13 residues. Solely the CDR3 DNA is kept, with 39 bases framed from the first base. General conclusions and limits of the study: After the booster, most of the clones that had expanded following primary vaccination were detected again (approximately 95% of CD4 and around 90% of CD8), which suggests that memory was broadly maintained. Computational filtering was required because FACS-sorted repertoires could contain abundant contaminating clonotypes from the bulk population. Compared with the primary T-cell response, the secondary T-cell response was faster but weaker, reaching its peak on day 5 rather than on day 15. A small fraction of clonotypes showed up in both the CD4 and CD8 compartments, probably as a result of convergent recombination. Only a couple of donors were included in the study, so the extent to which the findings can be generalized is limited.

The sample here was PBMCs, taken 15 days after the yellow fever booster vaccination. The sequence is built from TRBV5-1 and TRBJ2-5; the D segment could be TRBD2, given 6 matching bases. This sequence originates from a young man who received the YFV17D yellow fever vaccine. CDR3 region: CASSFGGYETQYF. The sequenced DNA: TGCGCCAGCAGCTTCGGGGGATACGAGACCCAGTACTTC. Where the CDR3 stops, the reference TRBV5-1 and TRBJ2-5 genes take over; the full variable domain is KAGVTQTPRYLIKTRGQQVTLSCSPISGHRSVSWYQQTPGQGLQFLFEYFSETQRNKGNFPGRFSGRQFSNSRSEMNVSTLELGDSALYLCASSFGGYETQYFGPGTRLLVL.